The clone carrying this T cell receptor (beta chain) was picked up many times. Antigen unknown. The V end was cut by 5 bases, the J end by 6 bases, with 9 bases between. Germline assignment: CDR1 SGHVS and CDR2 FQNEAQ. The CDR3 has 12 amino acids. The data are from a study of T-cell memory formation after mild COVID-19. Study-level information: The study found TCR clusters largely donor specific.

Study results and caveats: Clones contracting day 15 to 85 were balanced CD4/CD8; later expanders leaned CD4+. The appearance of some responding clones in pre-infection memory suggested that cross-reactive memory joined.

TCRdb fed the 5' RACE reads into MiXCR, producing one record per CDR3 protein. The sample carries hundreds of thousands of distinct CDR3 sequences, approximately 13% recorded once. J is TRBJ2-3 and V is TRBV7-8; unclear D gene. Sample: PBMCs or a T cell subset sorted from them (not recorded which). This TCR came from a man between 18 and 29 years old who had mild COVID-19 (a few samples of this study predate the infection). Cell type and time point are not known. The CDR3 sequence: CASSPRLDTQYF. For the CDR3, the DNA is TGTGCCAGCAGCCCGAGATTGGATACGCAGTATTTT.